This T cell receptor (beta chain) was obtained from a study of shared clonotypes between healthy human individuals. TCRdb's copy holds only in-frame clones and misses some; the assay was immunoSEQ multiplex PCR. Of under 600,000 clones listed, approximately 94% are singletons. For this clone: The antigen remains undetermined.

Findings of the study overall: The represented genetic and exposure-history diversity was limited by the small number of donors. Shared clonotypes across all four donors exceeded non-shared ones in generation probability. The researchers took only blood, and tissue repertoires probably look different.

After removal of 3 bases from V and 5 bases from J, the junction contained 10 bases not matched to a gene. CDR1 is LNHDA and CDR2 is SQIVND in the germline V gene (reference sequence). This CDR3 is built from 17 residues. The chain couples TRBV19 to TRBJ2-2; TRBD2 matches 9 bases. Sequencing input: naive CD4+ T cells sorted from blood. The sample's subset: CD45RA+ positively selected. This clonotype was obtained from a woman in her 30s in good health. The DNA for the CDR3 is TGTGCCAGTAGTATTGGGCCCAATAGCGGGAGAACCGGGGAGCTGTTTTTT. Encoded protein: CASSIGPNSGRTGELFF.